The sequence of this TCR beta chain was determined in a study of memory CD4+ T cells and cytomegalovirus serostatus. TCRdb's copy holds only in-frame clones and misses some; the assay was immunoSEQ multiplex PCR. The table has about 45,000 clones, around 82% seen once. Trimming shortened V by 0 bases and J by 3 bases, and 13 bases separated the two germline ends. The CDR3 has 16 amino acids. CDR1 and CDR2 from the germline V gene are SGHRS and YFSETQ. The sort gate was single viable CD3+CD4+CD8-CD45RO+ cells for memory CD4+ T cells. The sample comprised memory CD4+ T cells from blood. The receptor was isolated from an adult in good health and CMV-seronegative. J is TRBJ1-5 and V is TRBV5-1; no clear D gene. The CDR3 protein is CASSLGDSGDNQPQHF. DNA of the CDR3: TGCGCCAGCAGCTTGGGAGATTCGGGCGACAATCAGCCCCAGCATTTT.